The 5 T cell receptor beta chains reported below all come from one sample, sequenced in a study of cytomegalovirus exposure and HLA in healthy donors. 60 Vbeta and 13 Jbeta primers were used in PCR. Data came from immunoSEQ multiplex PCR; TCRdb stores just in-frame clones and leaves some out. The sample consists of about 270,000 clones, 70% to 90% of them appearing once. The sample taken for sequencing was PBMCs. These receptors came from a man aged 40-49 years in good health and CMV-seropositive.

The rearrangement links TRBV5-8 to TRBJ1-6, with 9 nucleotides matching TRBD1. The length of the CDR3 is 14 residues. Germline V CDR1 and CDR2: SGHTS, YDEGEE. The V segment lost 4 bases and the J segment 8 bases; nucleotides outside the gene matches: 4. The CDR3 spells CASSPGQGYSPLHF. CDR3 nucleotides: TGTGCCAGCAGCCCGGGACAGGGCTATTCACCCCTCCACTTT.

J is TRBJ1-1 and V is TRBV5-4, with D maybe TRBD1 (6 bases). Per germline, CDR1 SGHNT and CDR2 YYREEE (reference sequence). There are 14 residues in the CDR3. The germline V and J ends were trimmed by 4 bases and 1 base, with 11 bases remaining between them. The CDR3: CASSHPGENTEAFF. The CDR3 coding sequence is TGTGCCAGCAGCCACCCAGGGGAGAACACTGAAGCTTTCTTT.

This clone has a handful of counts. This rearrangement joins TRBV25-1 to TRBJ1-1; no firm D call. Trimming shortened V by 7 bases and J by 4 bases, and 19 bases separated the two germline ends. CDR1 and CDR2 (germline): MGHDK, SYGVNS. This CDR3 has 15 residues. CDR3: CASTPPGPGFTEAFF. CDR3 DNA sequence: TGTGCCAGCACACCTCCTGGACCGGGGTTCACTGAAGCTTTCTTT.

The rearrangement uses TRBV6-5 and TRBJ1-2, with 8 nucleotides matching TRBD1. Germline trimming cut 2 bases from V and 5 bases from J; bases unmatched to any gene: 4. The CDR3 covers 14 residues. Germline V lookup: CDR1 MNHEY, CDR2 SVGAGI. CDR3 nucleotide sequence: TGTGCCAGCAGTTACCCCGGACAGGGATATGGCTACACCTTC. Its protein is CASSYPGQGYGYTF.

V usage is TRBV19 and J usage is TRBJ1-6; D is undetermined. There are 12 residues in the CDR3. Germline V CDR1 and CDR2: LNHDA, SQIVND (reference sequence). Trimming shortened V by 5 bases and J by 10 bases, and 9 bases separated the two germline ends. Here the CDR3 DNA reads TGTGCCAGTAGTTCTTCGGGGTCACCCCTCCACTTT. It yields the protein CASSSSGSPLHF.